This T cell receptor beta chain comes out of a study of T cell changes during pregnancy in multiple sclerosis. Assay used: immunoSEQ multiplex PCR; TCRdb lists only in-frame clones, some missing. The table lists approximately 30,000 clones, 75% to 95% of them singletons. Germline CDR1 is SEHNR and CDR2 is FQNEAQ (reference sequence). V lost 1 base to trimming and J lost 10 bases, with 11 bases between them. The CDR3 length is 14 residues. The TCR sequence derives from a female donor in good health, enrolled as a control in a pregnancy study. Sequencing was performed on CD8+ T cells from peripheral blood mononuclear cells, taken in the second trimester of pregnancy. The chain joins TRBV7-9 to TRBJ1-6; maybe TRBD1 (6 bases). The DNA for the CDR3 is TGTGCCAGCAGCTTAGTACAGGGAGAATCACCCCTCCACTTT. Protein: CASSLVQGESPLHF.